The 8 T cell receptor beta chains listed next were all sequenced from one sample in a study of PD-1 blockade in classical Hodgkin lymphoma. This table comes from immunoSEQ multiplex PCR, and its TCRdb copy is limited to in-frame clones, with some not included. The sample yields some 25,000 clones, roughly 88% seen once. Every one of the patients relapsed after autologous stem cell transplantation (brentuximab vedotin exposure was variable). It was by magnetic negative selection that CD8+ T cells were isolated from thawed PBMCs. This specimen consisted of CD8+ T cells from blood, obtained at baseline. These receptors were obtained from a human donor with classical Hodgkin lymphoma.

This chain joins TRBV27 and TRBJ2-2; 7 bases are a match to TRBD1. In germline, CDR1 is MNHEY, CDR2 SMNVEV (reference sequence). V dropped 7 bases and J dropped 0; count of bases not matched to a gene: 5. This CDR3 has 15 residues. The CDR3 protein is CASTGQIANTGELFF. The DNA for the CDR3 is TGTGCCAGCACGGGACAGATAGCGAACACCGGGGAGCTGTTTTTT.

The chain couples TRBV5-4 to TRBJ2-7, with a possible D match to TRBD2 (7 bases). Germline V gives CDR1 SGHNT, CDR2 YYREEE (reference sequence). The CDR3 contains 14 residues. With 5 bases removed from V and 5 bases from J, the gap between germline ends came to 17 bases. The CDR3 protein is CASRLWGGPHEQYF. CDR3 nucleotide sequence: TGTGCCAGCAGATTATGGGGGGGGCCCCACGAGCAGTACTTC.

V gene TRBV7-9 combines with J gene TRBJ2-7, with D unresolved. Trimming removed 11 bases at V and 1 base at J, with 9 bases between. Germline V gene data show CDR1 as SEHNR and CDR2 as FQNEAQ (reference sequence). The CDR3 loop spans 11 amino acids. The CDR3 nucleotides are TGTGCCGGTGCGGAATCCTACGAGCAGTACTTC. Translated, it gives CAGAESYEQYF.

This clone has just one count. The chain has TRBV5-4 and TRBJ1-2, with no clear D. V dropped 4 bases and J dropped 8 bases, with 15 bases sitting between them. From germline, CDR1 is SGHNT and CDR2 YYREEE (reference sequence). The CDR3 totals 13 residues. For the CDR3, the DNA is TGTGCCAGCAGCCTTTGGACCTCTGAGGGCTACACCTTC. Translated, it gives CASSLWTSEGYTF.

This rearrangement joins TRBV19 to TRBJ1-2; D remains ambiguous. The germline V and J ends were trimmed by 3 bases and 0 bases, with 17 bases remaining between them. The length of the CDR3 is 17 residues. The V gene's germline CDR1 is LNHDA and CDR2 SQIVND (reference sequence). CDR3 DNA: TGTGCCAGTAGTATTGCAGGACTCCATGGGGCTAACTATGGCTACACCTTC. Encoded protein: CASSIAGLHGANYGYTF.

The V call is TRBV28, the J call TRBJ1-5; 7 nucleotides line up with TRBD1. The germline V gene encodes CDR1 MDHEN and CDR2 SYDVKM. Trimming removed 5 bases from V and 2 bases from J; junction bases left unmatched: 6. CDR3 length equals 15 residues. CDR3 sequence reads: CASSEYRGGNQPQHF. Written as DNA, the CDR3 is TGTGCCAGCAGTGAATACAGGGGCGGCAATCAGCCCCAGCATTTT.

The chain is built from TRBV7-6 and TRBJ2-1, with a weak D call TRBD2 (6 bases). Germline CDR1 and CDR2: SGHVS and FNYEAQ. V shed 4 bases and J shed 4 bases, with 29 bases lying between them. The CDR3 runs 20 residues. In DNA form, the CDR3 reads TGTGCCAGCAGCTATGTTGCGGGACCCACTAGTCCCCTCCTATACAATGAGCAGTTCTTC. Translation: CASSYVAGPTSPLLYNEQFF.

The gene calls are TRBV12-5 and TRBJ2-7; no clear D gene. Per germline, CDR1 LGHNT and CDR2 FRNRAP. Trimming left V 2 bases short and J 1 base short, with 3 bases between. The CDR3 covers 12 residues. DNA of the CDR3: TGTGCTAGTGGTTTGAGGTCCTACGAGCAGTACTTC. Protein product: CASGLRSYEQYF.